This T cell receptor (beta chain) comes out of a study of cytomegalovirus exposure and HLA in healthy donors. General observations from the study: Presence/absence analyses took donor sequencing depth as roughly uniform. A later examination showed that TCR association rates differed by HLA locus, with DRB1 most and HLA-C fewest. The Asian-associated ancestry cluster reportedly had fewer N-insertions than the approximately 670-donor mean in a later analysis. A few V segments could not be told apart, such as TRBV6-2 and TRBV6-3, and were left out.

CDR1 is MNHEY, CDR2 SVGAGI, per germline. The CDR3 is 14 residues long. Trimming took 5 bases from V and 6 from J; bases not matched to a gene: 4. Note on this clone: What it binds is not known.

The PCR used 60 Vbeta and 13 Jbeta primers. This table comes from immunoSEQ multiplex PCR, and its TCRdb copy is limited to in-frame clones, with some not included. The repertoire includes around 140,000 clones, 80% of them detected once, and about 2.4% sits in the top ten. The chain recombines TRBV6-5 with TRBJ2-1; 10 bases align to TRBD1. The TCR sequence derives from a man aged 45-65 years in good health and CMV-seronegative. The sample taken for sequencing was PBMCs. The CDR3 here is CASSGDRGFNEQFF. The CDR3 nucleotides read TGTGCCAGCAGTGGGGACAGGGGATTCAATGAGCAGTTCTTC.